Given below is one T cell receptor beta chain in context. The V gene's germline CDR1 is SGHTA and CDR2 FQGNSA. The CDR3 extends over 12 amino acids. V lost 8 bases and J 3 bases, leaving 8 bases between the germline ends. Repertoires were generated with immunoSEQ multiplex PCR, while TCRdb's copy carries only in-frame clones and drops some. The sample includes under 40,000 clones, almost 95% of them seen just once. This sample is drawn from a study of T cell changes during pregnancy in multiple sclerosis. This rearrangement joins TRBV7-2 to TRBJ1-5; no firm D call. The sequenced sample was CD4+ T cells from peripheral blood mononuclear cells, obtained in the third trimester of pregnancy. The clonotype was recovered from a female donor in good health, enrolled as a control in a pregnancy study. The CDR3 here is CASGGPNQPQHF. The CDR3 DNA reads TGTGCCAGCGGCGGGCCCAATCAGCCCCAGCATTTT.